Below, 23 T cell receptor beta chains from the same sample are listed, as sequenced in a study of CD8+CD57+ T cells in acquired aplastic anemia. Genomic DNA constituted the template upon which TCR beta VDJ and CDR3 profiling was performed. TCRdb independently ran MiXCR on the reads; one entry per CDR3 protein. The sample records around 250,000 distinct CDR3 sequences, around 82% being singletons. CD8+CD57+ cell expansion had been shown by flow cytometry in patients chosen for sequencing. Specimen: sorted CD4+, CD8+, or CD8+CD57+ T cells (not recorded which) from PBMCs. These receptor sequences come from a human donor with aplastic anemia.

This sequence joins TRBV5-1 and TRBJ1-2, with a tentative D call TRBD1 (6 bases). The CDR3 length is 13 residues. Germline V gene data show CDR1 as SGHRS and CDR2 as YFSETQ. The germline V and J ends were trimmed by 0 bases and 8 bases, with 11 bases remaining between them. Written as DNA, the CDR3 is TGCGCCAGCAGCTTGGGTCAGGGACAAGGCTACACCTTC. This gives the protein CASSLGQGQGYTF.

This sequence joins TRBV10-3 and TRBJ2-1; 11 bases are a match to TRBD2. Germline CDR1 is ENHRY and CDR2 is SYGVKD. The length of the CDR3 is 16 residues. Trimming at V came to 0 bases and at J to 8 bases, leaving 6 bases not matched to a gene. This chain's CDR3 is CAISESSSGGSDEQFF. The CDR3 coding sequence is TGTGCCATCAGTGAGTCCTCTAGCGGGGGGAGCGATGAGCAGTTCTTC.

Worth noting for this clonotype: One junction end does not reproduce the germline sequence, and a read error may be involved. V is TRBV7-8 and J is TRBJ2-5; 11 bases match TRBD2. This CDR3 region has 16 residues. Per the germline V gene, CDR1 is SGHVS and CDR2 is FQNEAQ. The CDR3 is CASSLAGGGDTQYQYF. In DNA form, the CDR3 reads TGTGCCAGCAGTTTAGCGGGAGGGGGCGATACGCAGTATCAGTACTTC.

For this clonotype: Mismatch with germline at one junction end may stem from a read error. This chain uses TRBV7-9 with TRBJ2-5; 7 nucleotides agree with TRBD2. This CDR3 contains 15 residues. Germline V gives CDR1 SEHNR, CDR2 FQNEAQ (reference sequence). The chain's CDR3 is CASSSGGGWGETKYF. The CDR3 coding sequence is TGTGCCAGCAGTTCGGGCGGGGGTTGGGGAGAGACCAAGTACTTC. Combining the CDR3 with reference TRBV7-9 and TRBJ2-5 gives the whole variable domain DTGVSQNPRHKITKRGQNVTFRCDPISEHNRLYWYRQTLGQGPEFLTYFQNEAQLEKSRLLSDRFSAERPKGSFSTLEIQRTEQGDSAMYLCASSSGGGWGETKYFGPGTRLLVL.

About this clonotype itself: Because it lacks the conserved phenylalanine or tryptophan at the end, this CDR3 is likely a read error. Because the CDR3's place on the DNA is in doubt, the DNA is left out and the CDR3 is given as listed by TCRdb. This chain uses TRBV2 with TRBJ1-6; the D segment call TRBD1 is taken from the table without a DNA check. Per germline, CDR1 SNHLY and CDR2 FYNNEI. The length of the CDR3 is 16 amino acids, counting both ends. The CDR3 reads CASGAEGTDTQYFVPG.

On this clonotype itself: Its ends do not fully match the called genes, so a read error is possible. The chain combines TRBV7-3 with TRBJ2-1; tentatively, D is TRBD1 (6 bases). Germline V gives CDR1 SGHTA, CDR2 FQGTGA. This CDR3 region has 13 residues. The CDR3 sequence is CASSPRGAEAQFF. The CDR3 nucleotides read TGTGCCAGCAGCCCCAGGGGTGCTGAAGCGCAGTTTTTC.

Notes on this clonotype: A much larger clone lies one base from this, so it may be a read error. This is likely a read error, given that the CDR3 carries no conserved phenylalanine or tryptophan at its end. The chain has TRBV10-3 and TRBJ2-5; no clear D gene. This CDR3 is 13 amino acids long. CDR1 and CDR2 (germline): ENHRY, SYGVKD. The CDR3 coding sequence is TGTGCCAGCAGTTACTCGGAGCCGGAGACCCAGTACTTA. Protein product: CASSYSEPETQYL.

About this clonotype itself: The CDR3 does not end in the conserved phenylalanine or tryptophan, so this is likely a read error. The DNA is omitted, as the CDR3 cannot be located on it reliably, and the CDR3 follows TCRdb's listing. The V gene is TRBV7-3, the J gene TRBJ2-5; the table gives TRBD1 as D, unverified against the DNA. The V gene's germline CDR1 is SGHTA and CDR2 FQGTGA. The CDR3 is 12 residues long, counting both termini. The CDR3 region is CASSNGQGTQDS.

This chain connects TRBV6-2 or TRBV6-3 to TRBJ1-2; D possibly corresponds to TRBD1 (6 bases). V gave up 0 bases and J gave up 5 bases, with 19 bases separating them. The CDR3 runs to 17 residues. Germline V gene data show CDR1 as MNHEY and CDR2 as SVGEGT. The CDR3 DNA is TGTGCCAGCAGTTACTCGGGGGCGAGACAGAGTTTGTATGGCTACACCTTC. Translated, it gives CASSYSGARQSLYGYTF.

This chain uses TRBV9 with TRBJ1-5; D not certain. Germline V gene data show CDR1 as SGDLS and CDR2 as YYNGEE. The V end lost 3 bases, the J end lost 14 bases, and 21 bases lay between the germline ends. CDR3 length: 14 residues. Written as DNA, the CDR3 is TGTGCCAGCAGCGAATACCATAGCTCCTACAATGAGCATTTT. The encoded protein is CASSEYHSSYNEHF.

The V call is TRBV7-8, the J call TRBJ2-1; D ambiguous. Germline loops: CDR1 SGHVS, CDR2 FQNEAQ. The CDR3 totals 16 residues. Trimming removed 6 bases at V and 11 bases at J, with 26 bases between. DNA for the CDR3: TGTGCCAGCAGTGAGCTAGAGCCCCTACTCTGCGAGCAGCAGTTCTTC. Its protein is CASSELEPLLCEQQFF.

The V call is TRBV20-1, the J call TRBJ2-7; a possible D gene is TRBD1 (5 bases). The CDR3 is 15 amino acids. Between the trimmed V and J ends, which lost 0 bases and 2 bases, there was a span of 14 bases. CDR1 and CDR2 (germline): DFQATT, SNEGSKA (reference sequence). The CDR3 region has the DNA TGCAGTGCTAGAGAGGTGACAGTTAATACCTACGAGCAGTACTTC. It codes for CSAREVTVNTYEQYF.

This clonotype was counted only a few times. The J gene is TRBJ2-1, the V gene TRBV7-8, with D tentatively TRBD1 or TRBD2 (5 bases each). This CDR3 is 16 amino acids long. CDR1 is SGHVS, CDR2 FQNEAQ, per germline. Trimming cost V 2 bases and J 10 bases, with 21 bases left between them. CDR3 DNA sequence: TGTGCCAGCAGCTTACCGGGAAGCCCCGGGACGCAGGAGCAGTTCTTC. Translating gives CASSLPGSPGTQEQFF.

CDR3 region: CASSLAGLAATEYF. In DNA form, the CDR3 reads TGTGCCAGCAGCCTCGCGGGGCTAGCCGCCACGGAGTATTTT. This chain joins TRBV7-2 and TRBJ2-3, with D possibly TRBD2 on 6 matching bases. CDR3 length: 14 residues. Germline V gives CDR1 SGHTA, CDR2 FQGNSA. V shed 5 bases and J shed 13 bases, with 22 bases lying between them. Variable domain in full (rest from reference TRBV7-2 and TRBJ2-3): GAGVSQSPSNKVTEKGKDVELRCDPISGHTALYWYRQSLGQGLEFLIYFQGNSAPDKSGLPSDRFSAERTGGSVSTLTIQRTQQEDSAVYLCASSLAGLAATEYFGPGTRLTVL.

The chain carries TRBV2 and TRBJ1-1; no clear D gene. Trimming removed 8 bases at V and 12 bases at J, with 22 bases between. CDR1 is SNHLY and CDR2 is FYNNEI in the germline V gene. The CDR3 runs to 13 residues. The CDR3 coding sequence is TGTGCCAGCGGCGCCACTGGCACGGATACGCCTTTCTTT. It codes for CASGATGTDTPFF. The variable domain in full, with the rest retrieved from reference TRBV2 and TRBJ1-1, is EPEVTQTPSHQVTQMGQEVILRCVPISNHLYFYWYRQILGQKVEFLVSFYNNEISEKSEIFDDQFSVERPDGSNFTLKIRSTKLEDSAMYFCASGATGTDTPFFGQGTRLTVV.

In the case of this clonotype: An end of the junction differs from the germline gene, which may be a read error. V is TRBV7-9 and J is TRBJ2-5; D remains unclear. The length of the CDR3 is 14 residues. In germline, CDR1 is SEHNR, CDR2 FQNEAQ (reference sequence). The CDR3, as DNA: TGTGCCACCAGCAGTGGCAGCAAGCAAGAGACCGAGGACTTC. This encodes CATSSGSKQETEDF.

As to this clonotype: One junction end disagrees with the germline gene, perhaps due to a read error. The J gene is TRBJ2-3, the V gene TRBV2, with 9 nucleotides matching TRBD2. The CDR3 runs 15 residues. The germline gives CDR1 SNHLY, CDR2 FYNNEI. The CDR3 reads CASSRGGGGTATAFF. The CDR3, as DNA: TGTGCCAGCAGTCGGGGCGGGGGGGGCACAGCTACGGCGTTTTTT.

The chain joins TRBV15 to TRBJ2-5; TRBD1 is a possible D gene (6 bases). The DNA end is a closer match to TRBJ2-1, so the J assignment may be wrong. In germline, CDR1 is LNHNV, CDR2 YYDKDF (reference sequence). The CDR3 totals 15 residues. The CDR3 nucleotides are TGTGCCACCAGTAGGAGCGAGGGGGTCGAAGATAACCAGTTCTTC. Amino acid sequence: CATSRSEGVEDNQFF.

The chain links TRBV9 to TRBJ2-7; perhaps TRBD1 as D (5 bases). V was clipped by 0 bases and J by 4 bases, with 23 bases between them. The CDR3 loop spans 18 amino acids. Germline V lookup: CDR1 SGDLS, CDR2 YYNGEE. CDR3 sequence (DNA): TGTGCCAGCAGCGTAGGGCGACAGAGCACAGATACGCAGTACGAGCAGTACGTC. Translating gives CASSVGRQSTDTQYEQYV.

This clonotype was detected a few times. Since no conserved phenylalanine or tryptophan closes the CDR3, a read error is the likely cause. It is unclear where the CDR3 begins or ends on the DNA, so no DNA is shown, and the CDR3 is as TCRdb lists it. V gene TRBV7-8 combines with J gene TRBJ2-3; TRBD1 is taken as the D call from the table, unchecked against the DNA. Germline V lookup: CDR1 SGHVS, CDR2 FQNEAQ. Counting both end residues, the CDR3 totals 13 amino acids. The CDR3 sequence: CASSSDRGHSPHH.

The chain recombines TRBV9 with TRBJ2-2; the match to TRBD1 covers 8 bases. CDR1 and CDR2 (germline): SGDLS, YYNGEE. With 4 bases clipped from V and 7 bases from J, the junction kept 9 bases outside the gene matches. The CDR3 is made up of 15 amino acids. This CDR3 reads CASSMDQGADGELFF. The CDR3 nucleotides are TGTGCCAGCAGCATGGACCAGGGGGCGGACGGGGAGCTGTTTTTT.

A remark on this clonotype: A read error may account for a junction end that differs from germline. This sequence joins TRBV29-1 and TRBJ1-2; 10 nucleotides align to TRBD1. Germline V gene sequence: CDR1 SQVTM, CDR2 ANQGSEA. The CDR3 covers 17 residues. Here the CDR3 reads CSIEVPGQGLFDYGYTF. The CDR3 DNA reads as TGCAGCATTGAAGTTCCGGGACAGGGGTTGTTTGACTATGGCTACACCTTC.

The chain joins TRBV12-3 or TRBV12-4 to TRBJ1-1; 12 bases align to TRBD1. The length of the CDR3 is 14 residues. Germline trimming cut 6 bases from V and 3 bases from J; bases unmatched to any gene: 2. The CDR3 is CASRGQGAYTEAFF. The DNA of the CDR3 is TGTGCCAGCAGGGGACAGGGGGCATACACTGAAGCTTTCTTT.